The T cell receptor (beta chain) described here comes from a study of blood T cell repertoires in COVID-19. The protocol was immunoSEQ multiplex PCR, while the TCRdb copy is restricted to in-frame clones and leaves out a portion. The sample shows a few hundred thousand clones, 80% to 90% of them seen only once. This clone was recorded many times. This TCR derives from a middle-aged man who had recovered from COVID-19. Sequencing was done on a sample of PBMCs or T cells enriched from blood (not recorded which).

CDR3 sequence (DNA): TGTGCCAGCAGCTTAGAGAGAGGCTCCTACAATGAGCAGTTCTTC. Protein: CASSLERGSYNEQFF. The genes are TRBV7-9 and TRBJ2-1, with no clear D. There are 15 residues in the CDR3. Germline-derived CDR1 and CDR2 are SEHNR and FQNEAQ (reference sequence). V was pared by 1 base and J by 0 bases, with 7 bases between.